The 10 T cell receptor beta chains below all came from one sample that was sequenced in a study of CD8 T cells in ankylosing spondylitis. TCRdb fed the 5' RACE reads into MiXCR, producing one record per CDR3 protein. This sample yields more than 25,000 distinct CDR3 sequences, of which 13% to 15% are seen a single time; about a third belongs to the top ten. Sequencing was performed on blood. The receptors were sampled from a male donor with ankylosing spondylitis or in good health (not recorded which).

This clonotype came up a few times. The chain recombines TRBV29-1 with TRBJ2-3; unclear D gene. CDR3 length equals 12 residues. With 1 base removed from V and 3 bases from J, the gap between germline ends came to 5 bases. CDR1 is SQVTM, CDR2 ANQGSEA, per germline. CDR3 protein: CSVEVGTDTQYF. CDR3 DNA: TGCAGCGTTGAAGTGGGGACAGATACGCAGTATTTT.

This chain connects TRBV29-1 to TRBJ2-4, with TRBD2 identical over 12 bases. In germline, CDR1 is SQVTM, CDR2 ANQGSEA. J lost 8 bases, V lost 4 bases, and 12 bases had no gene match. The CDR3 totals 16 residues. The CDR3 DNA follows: TGCAGCGTTGTTGTGGCTAGCGGGAGGGCCGTGGACATTCAGTACTTC. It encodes CSVVVASGRAVDIQYF.

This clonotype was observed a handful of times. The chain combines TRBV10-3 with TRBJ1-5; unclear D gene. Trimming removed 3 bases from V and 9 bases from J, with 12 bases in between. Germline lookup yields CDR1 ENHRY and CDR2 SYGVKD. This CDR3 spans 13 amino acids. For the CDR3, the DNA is TGTGCCATCAGTGATGGACGGGCCTGGCCCCAGCATTTT. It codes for CAISDGRAWPQHF.

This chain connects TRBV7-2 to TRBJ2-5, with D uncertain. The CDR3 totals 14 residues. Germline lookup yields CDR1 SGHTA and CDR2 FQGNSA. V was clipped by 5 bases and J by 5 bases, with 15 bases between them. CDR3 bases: TGTGCCAGCAGCACCATTTCTCCCGGGGAGACCCAGTACTTC. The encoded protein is CASSTISPGETQYF.

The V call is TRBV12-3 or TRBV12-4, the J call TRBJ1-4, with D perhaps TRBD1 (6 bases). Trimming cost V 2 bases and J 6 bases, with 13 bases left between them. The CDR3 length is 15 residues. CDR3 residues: CASSLLSGADEKLFF. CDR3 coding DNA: TGTGCCAGCAGTTTACTATCGGGGGCTGATGAAAAACTGTTTTTT.

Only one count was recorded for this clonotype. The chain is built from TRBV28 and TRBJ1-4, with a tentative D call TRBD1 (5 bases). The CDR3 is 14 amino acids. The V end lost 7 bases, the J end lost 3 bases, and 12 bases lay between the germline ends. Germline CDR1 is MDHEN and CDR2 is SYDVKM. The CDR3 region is CASKMTEANEKLFF. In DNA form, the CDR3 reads TGTGCCAGCAAGATGACAGAGGCTAATGAAAAACTGTTTTTT. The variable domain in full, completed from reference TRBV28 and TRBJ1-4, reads DVKVTQSSRYLVKRTGEKVFLECVQDMDHENMFWYRQDPGLGLRLIYFSYDVKMKEKGDIPEGYSVSREKKERFSLILESASTNQTSMYLCASKMTEANEKLFFGSGTQLSVL.

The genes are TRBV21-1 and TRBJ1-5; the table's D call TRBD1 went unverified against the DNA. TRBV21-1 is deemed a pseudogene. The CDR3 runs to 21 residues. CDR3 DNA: TGTGCCAGCAGCAGGGAAAGAATAGAAGGACATTTCCGGCGAGGCAATCAGCCCCAGCATTTT. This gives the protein CASSRERIEGHFRRGNQPQHF.

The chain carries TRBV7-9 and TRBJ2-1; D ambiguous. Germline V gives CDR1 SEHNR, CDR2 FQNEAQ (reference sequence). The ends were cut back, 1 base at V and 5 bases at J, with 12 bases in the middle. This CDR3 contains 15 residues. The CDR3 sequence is CASSLGGLGDNEQFF. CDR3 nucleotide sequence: TGTGCCAGCAGCTTAGGCGGCCTTGGAGACAATGAGCAGTTCTTC.

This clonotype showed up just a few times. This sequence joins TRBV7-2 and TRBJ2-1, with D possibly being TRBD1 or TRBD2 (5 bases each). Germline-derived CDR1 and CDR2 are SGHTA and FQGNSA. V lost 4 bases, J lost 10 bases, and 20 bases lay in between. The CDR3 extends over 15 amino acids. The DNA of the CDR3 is TGTGCCAGCAGCTCGGACGAAGGAAAGTGGGGGGAGCAGTTCTTC. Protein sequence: CASSSDEGKWGEQFF.

The CDR3 bases are TGTGCCAGCAGCTTAGGGGGGGAGGCGTCCGGGGAGCTGTTTTTT. Encoded protein: CASSLGGEASGELFF. This chain connects TRBV7-2 to TRBJ2-2; D may be TRBD2 (6 bases). The V gene's germline CDR1 is SGHTA and CDR2 FQGNSA. V was shortened by 1 base and J by 6 bases, with 12 bases between the two germline ends. The CDR3 runs 15 residues. Together with reference TRBV7-2 and TRBJ2-2, the CDR3 gives the full variable domain: GAGVSQSPSNKVTEKGKDVELRCDPISGHTALYWYRQSLGQGLEFLIYFQGNSAPDKSGLPSDRFSAERTGGSVSTLTIQRTQQEDSAVYLCASSLGGEASGELFFGEGSRLTVL.